This T cell receptor (beta chain) derives from a study of TIL therapy for anti-PD-1-resistant metastatic lung cancer (dated by TCRdb to the early 2020s). Context from the whole study: Tumors were harvested before any PD-1/PD-L1 blockade; patients then received nivolumab, and those progressing received lymphodepletion, expanded TIL infusion and IL-2. A median age of 54 years (range about 38-80) and a median tumor PD-L1 proportion score of 4.5% to 6.5% were recorded among enrolled patients. A median non-synonymous tumor mutation burden of approximately 1.5 mutations per megabase was determined across the cohort by whole-exome sequencing. The cohort was predominantly lung adenocarcinoma, with a handful of EGFR-mutant and two ALK-rearranged tumors, and half of patients were current or former smokers. T cell receptor beta sequencing of tumor and peripheral blood was used to follow clonotypes across the tumor, the expanded TIL product and serial blood samples. What the study reported, not specific to this receptor: The study protocol defined all tumor marker inferences as exploratory. Clonotypes from the infused TIL partially replaced the baseline peripheral repertoire and then declined over months, and persistence showed no apparent association with response. The cohort was highly selected, including more treatment-naive, never-smoker and oncogene-addicted patients than is typical, which limits generalizability.

The intended sense of this specimen's time point label: pre-treatment sample, taken before nivolumab and TIL therapy. Adults with stage 4 NSCLC were enrolled in a dual-center phase I trial from October 2017 to January 2020. Samples were obtained from a single-arm, open-label phase I trial in which tumor-infiltrating lymphocyte therapy with nivolumab was evaluated in advanced non-small cell lung cancer. Blood mononuclear cells were isolated from EDTA tubes by Ficoll gradient and were snap-frozen as pellets, and DNA was extracted with a Qiagen mini-prep kit. The germline V gene yields SGHRS for CDR1 and YFSETQ for CDR2. The CDR3 holds 14 amino acids from the cysteine to the phenylalanine. Of the read, only the CDR3 DNA is kept; its 42 bases are in frame from base 1. Relative to germline, V is 5 bases shorter and J is 2 bases shorter, with 13 bases between their ends. In the case of this clone: Its recognized antigen is unknown. The record has no base qualities; no much larger clone is one base away.

Using bias-controlled multiplex PCR with the immunoSEQ v3 hsTCRB kit, the TCR beta CDR3 regions were amplified from genomic DNA. The TCR libraries were sequenced on an Illumina NextSeq 500 to 2 million or so read pairs for survey level or 5-6 million read pairs for deep level. Per the source publication's procedure: The immunoSEQ Analyzer software assigned V, D and J genes, filtered out non-productive sequences, and reported clonality. Repertoires of infused TIL and blood were compared using productive Simpson clonality and the Morisita overlap index of productive TRB rearrangements. Absolute clonotype counts in blood were estimated as lymphocyte count times CD3+ fraction times the clone's productive frequency. Here the immuneACCESS table is served through TCRdb, limited to in-frame sequences with V and J called. Missing clones are a known gap in these copies; in checked studies unresolved V genes cover under half, and the rest lacks a known reason. V and J calls and clone size are as listed in that table; D and trimming were resolved from the DNA. The table for this sample lists about 32,000 clones; roughly 69% of them were counted only once. Jointly, the top ten make up approximately 2.5% of the sample.

The rearrangement combines TRBV5-1 with TRBJ1-2, with no reliable assignment of the D segment. The input for sequencing was blood, taken at baseline. The receptor was isolated from a woman aged 30-79 years with non-small cell lung cancer. The nucleotide sequence reads TGCGCCAGCAGAGCATCGGCGGCAAACTATGGCTACACCTTC. The encoded protein is CASRASAANYGYTF.